This TCR beta chain was observed in a study of blood T cells in healthy people across ages. As for the study in general: There was about one barcoded beta molecule captured by template switching per two T cells.

A second PCR, run for about 6 to 11 cycles, used a sample-barcoded 5' primer plus a J-beta primer mix. MiXCR, run by TCRdb on the 5' RACE reads, gives a single entry per CDR3 protein. In the table there are roughly 700,000 distinct CDR3 sequences, about 30% of which are singletons. No fewer than 6 micrograms of total RNA were isolated from every sample. This CDR3 has 18 residues. Germline CDR1 and CDR2: MNHNS and SASEGT. Trimming removed 0 bases at V and 0 bases at J, with 17 bases between. The source is a woman of 80 years or more in good health. Sequencing input: blood. The rearrangement joins TRBV6-1 to TRBJ1-1, with D perhaps matching TRBD1 (5 bases). The DNA of the CDR3 is TGTGCCAGCAGTGAAGCCCCCTACGGGGCCGTTATGAACACTGAAGCTTTCTTT. This encodes CASSEAPYGAVMNTEAFF.